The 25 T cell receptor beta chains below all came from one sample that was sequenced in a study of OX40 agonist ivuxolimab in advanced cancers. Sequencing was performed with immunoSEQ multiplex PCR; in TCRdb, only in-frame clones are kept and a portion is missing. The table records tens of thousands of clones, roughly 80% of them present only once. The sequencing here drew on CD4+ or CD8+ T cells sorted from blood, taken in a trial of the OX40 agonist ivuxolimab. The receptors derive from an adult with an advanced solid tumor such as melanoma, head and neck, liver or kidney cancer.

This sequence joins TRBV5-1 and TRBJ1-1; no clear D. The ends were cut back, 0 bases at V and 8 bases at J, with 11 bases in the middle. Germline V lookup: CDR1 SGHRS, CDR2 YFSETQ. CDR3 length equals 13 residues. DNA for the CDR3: TGCGCCAGCAGCTTGGGGTCTCTGGGCGAAGCTTTCTTT. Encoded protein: CASSLGSLGEAFF.

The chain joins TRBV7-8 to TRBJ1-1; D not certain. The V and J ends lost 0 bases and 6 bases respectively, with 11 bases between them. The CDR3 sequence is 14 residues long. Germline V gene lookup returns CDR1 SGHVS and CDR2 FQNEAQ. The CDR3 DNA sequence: TGTGCCAGCAGCTTAGCGGTTCTGTCGGCTGAAGCTTTCTTT. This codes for CASSLAVLSAEAFF.

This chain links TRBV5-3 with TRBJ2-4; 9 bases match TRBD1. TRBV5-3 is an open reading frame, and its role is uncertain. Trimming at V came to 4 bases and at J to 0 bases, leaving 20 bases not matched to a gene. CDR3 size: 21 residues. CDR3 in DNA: TGTGCCAGAAGCCCAACTGGACGGGACAGGGTGCCTTCTTTAGCCAAAAACATTCAGTACTTC. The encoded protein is CARSPTGRDRVPSLAKNIQYF.

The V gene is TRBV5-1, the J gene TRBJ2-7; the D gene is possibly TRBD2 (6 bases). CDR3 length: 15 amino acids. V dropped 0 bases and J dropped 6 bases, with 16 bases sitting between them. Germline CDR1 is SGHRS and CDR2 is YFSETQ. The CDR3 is CASSLGDSPLSEQYF. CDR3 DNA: TGCGCCAGCAGCTTGGGGGACTCACCGCTGAGCGAGCAGTACTTC.

In DNA, the CDR3 is TGTGCCAGCAACTCAGGGGGGCTCGGCTACACCTTC. This translates into CASNSGGLGYTF. V gene TRBV6-6 combines with J gene TRBJ1-2; 7 bases align to TRBD1. Germline lookup yields CDR1 MNHNY and CDR2 SVGAGI (reference sequence). V was clipped by 7 bases and J by 8 bases; unmatched bases: 7. The CDR3 spans 12 residues.

The CDR3: CAWSAQYEQYF. For the CDR3, the DNA is TGTGCCTGGAGTGCTCAGTACGAGCAGTACTTC. V usage is TRBV30 and J usage is TRBJ2-7; D is ambiguous. This CDR3 is 11 amino acids long. Trimming cost V 1 base and J 4 bases, with 5 bases left between them. Germline CDR1 reads GTSNPN; CDR2 reads SVGIG (reference sequence). The whole variable domain, filled in from reference TRBV30 and TRBJ2-7, reads SQTIHQWPATLVQPVGSPLSLECTVEGTSNPNLYWYRQAAGRGLQLLFYSVGIGQISSEVPQNLSASRPQDRQFILSSKKLLLSDSGFYLCAWSAQYEQYFGPGTRLTVT.

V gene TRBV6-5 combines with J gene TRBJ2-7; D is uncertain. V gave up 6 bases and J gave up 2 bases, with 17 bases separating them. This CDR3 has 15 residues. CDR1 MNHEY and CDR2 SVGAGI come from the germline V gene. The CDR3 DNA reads TGTGCCAGCAGGCCCTTCGAAGGGCCGCCCTACGAGCAGTACTTC. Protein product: CASRPFEGPPYEQYF.

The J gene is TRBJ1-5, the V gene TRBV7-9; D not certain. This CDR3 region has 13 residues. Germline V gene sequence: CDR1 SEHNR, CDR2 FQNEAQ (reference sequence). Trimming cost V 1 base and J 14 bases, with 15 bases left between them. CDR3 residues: CASSLDGGRAEHF. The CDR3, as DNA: TGTGCCAGCAGCTTAGACGGAGGGAGGGCCGAGCATTTT.

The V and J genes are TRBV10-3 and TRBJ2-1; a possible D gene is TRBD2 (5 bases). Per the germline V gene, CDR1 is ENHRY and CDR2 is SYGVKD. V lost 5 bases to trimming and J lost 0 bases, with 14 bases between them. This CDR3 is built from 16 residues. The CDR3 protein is CAISRDYPSSYNEQFF. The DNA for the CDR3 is TGTGCCATCAGTCGAGACTACCCCAGCTCCTACAATGAGCAGTTCTTC.

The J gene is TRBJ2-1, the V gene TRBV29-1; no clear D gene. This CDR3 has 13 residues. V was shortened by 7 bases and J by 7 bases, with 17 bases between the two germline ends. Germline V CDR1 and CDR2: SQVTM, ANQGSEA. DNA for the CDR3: TGCAGCGGGTGGACCACCTACGGGAATGAGCAGTTCTTC. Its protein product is CSGWTTYGNEQFF.

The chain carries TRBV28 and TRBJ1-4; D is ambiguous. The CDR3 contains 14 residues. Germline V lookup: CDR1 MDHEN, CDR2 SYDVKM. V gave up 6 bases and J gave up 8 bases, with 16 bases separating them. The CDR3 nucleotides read TGTGCCAGCAGCGGGCCTTCAACGGGGGAAAAACTGTTTTTT. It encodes CASSGPSTGEKLFF.

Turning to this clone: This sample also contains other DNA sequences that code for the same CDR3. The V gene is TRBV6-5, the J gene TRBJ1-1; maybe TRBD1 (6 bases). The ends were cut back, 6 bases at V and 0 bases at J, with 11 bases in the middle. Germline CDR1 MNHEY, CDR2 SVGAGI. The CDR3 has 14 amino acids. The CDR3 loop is CASSKQGMNTEAFF. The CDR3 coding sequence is TGTGCCAGCAGCAAACAGGGAATGAACACTGAAGCTTTCTTT.

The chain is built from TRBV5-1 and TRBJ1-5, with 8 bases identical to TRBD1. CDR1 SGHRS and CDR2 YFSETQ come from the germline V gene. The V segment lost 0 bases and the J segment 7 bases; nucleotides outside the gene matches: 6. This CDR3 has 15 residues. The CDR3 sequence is CASSLDGNRGQPQHF. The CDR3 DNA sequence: TGCGCCAGCAGCTTGGATGGGAACAGGGGGCAGCCCCAGCATTTT.

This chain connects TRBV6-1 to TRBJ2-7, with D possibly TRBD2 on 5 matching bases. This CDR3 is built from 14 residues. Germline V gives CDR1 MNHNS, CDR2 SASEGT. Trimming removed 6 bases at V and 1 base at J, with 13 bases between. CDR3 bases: TGTGCCAGCAGAGGACGGACTTTGTCCTACGAGCAGTACTTC. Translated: CASRGRTLSYEQYF.

CDR3 in DNA: TGTGCCAGCAGTTACAAGGCGGGGGCCTACGAGCAGTACTTC. This sequence encodes CASSYKAGAYEQYF. The J gene is TRBJ2-7, the V gene TRBV6-5; the match to TRBD2 covers 7 bases. In germline, CDR1 is MNHEY, CDR2 SVGAGI. V gave up 2 bases and J gave up 2 bases; unmatched junction bases: 3. CDR3 length: 14 residues.

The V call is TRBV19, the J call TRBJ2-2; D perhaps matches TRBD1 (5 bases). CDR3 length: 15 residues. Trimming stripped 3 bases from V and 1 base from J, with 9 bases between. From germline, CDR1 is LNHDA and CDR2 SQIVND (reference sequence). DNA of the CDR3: TGTGCCAGTAGTATTGCGCAGGGGAACACCGGGGAGCTGTTTTTT. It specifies CASSIAQGNTGELFF. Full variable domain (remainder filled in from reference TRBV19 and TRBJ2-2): DGGITQSPKYLFRKEGQNVTLSCEQNLNHDAMYWYRQDPGQGLRLIYYSQIVNDFQKGDIAEGYSVSREKKESFPLTVTSAQKNPTAFYLCASSIAQGNTGELFFGEGSRLTVL.

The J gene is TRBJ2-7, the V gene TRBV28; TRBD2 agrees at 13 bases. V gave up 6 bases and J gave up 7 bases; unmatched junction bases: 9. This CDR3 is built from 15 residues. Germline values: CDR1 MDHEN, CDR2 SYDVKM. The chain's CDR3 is CASSPILGLAGEQYF. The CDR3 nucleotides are TGTGCCAGCAGCCCAATCCTGGGACTAGCGGGAGAGCAGTACTTC. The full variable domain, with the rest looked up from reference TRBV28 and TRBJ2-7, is DVKVTQSSRYLVKRTGEKVFLECVQDMDHENMFWYRQDPGLGLRLIYFSYDVKMKEKGDIPEGYSVSREKKERFSLILESASTNQTSMYLCASSPILGLAGEQYFGPGTRLTVT.

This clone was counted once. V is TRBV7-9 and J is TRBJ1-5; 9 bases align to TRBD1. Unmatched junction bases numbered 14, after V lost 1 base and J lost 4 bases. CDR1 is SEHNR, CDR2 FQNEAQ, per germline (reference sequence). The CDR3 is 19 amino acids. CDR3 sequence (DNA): TGTGCCAGCAGCTTAGTTGGGACAGGGATCATCAAACCGAATCAGCCCCAGCATTTT. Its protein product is CASSLVGTGIIKPNQPQHF.

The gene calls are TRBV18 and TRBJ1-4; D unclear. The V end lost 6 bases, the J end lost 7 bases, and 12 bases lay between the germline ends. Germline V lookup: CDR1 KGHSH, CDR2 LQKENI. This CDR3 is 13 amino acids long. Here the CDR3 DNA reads TGTGCCAGCTCGAGAGAGACGGTTGAAAAACTGTTTTTT. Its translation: CASSRETVEKLFF.

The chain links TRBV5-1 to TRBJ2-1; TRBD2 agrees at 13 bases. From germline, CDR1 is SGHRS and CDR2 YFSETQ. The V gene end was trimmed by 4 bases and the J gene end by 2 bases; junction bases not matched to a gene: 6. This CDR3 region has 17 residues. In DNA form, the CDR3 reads TGCGCCAGCAGCGGAGGACTAGCGGGGGTGACCTACAATGAGCAGTTCTTC. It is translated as CASSGGLAGVTYNEQFF.

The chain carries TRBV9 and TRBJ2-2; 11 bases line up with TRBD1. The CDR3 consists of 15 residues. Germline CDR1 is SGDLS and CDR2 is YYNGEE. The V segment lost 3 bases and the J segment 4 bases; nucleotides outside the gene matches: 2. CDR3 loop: CASSAGTGGTGELFF. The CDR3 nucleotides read TGTGCCAGCAGCGCCGGGACAGGGGGCACCGGGGAGCTGTTTTTT.

The CDR3 nucleotides are TGTGCCAGCAGCAGCCTACAGGGGCCCGGGACCCAGTACTTC. As protein: CASSSLQGPGTQYF. The chain links TRBV7-6 to TRBJ2-5; the match to TRBD1 covers 7 bases. V lost 5 bases to trimming and J lost 7 bases; unmatched junction nucleotides: 10. This CDR3 region has 14 residues. The germline V gene has CDR1 SGHVS and CDR2 FNYEAQ.

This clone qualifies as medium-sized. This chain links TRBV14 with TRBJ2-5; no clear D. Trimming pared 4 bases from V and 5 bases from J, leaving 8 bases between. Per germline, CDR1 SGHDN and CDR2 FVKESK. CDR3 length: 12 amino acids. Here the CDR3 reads CASSPLGETQYF. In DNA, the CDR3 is TGTGCCAGCAGCCCCCTAGGGGAGACCCAGTACTTC.

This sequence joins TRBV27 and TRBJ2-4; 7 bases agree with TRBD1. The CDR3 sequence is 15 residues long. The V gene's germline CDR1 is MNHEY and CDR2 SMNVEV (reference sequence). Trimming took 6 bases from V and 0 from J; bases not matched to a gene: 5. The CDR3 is CASSLTGVAKNIQYF. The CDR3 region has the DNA TGTGCCAGCAGCCTAACAGGGGTAGCCAAAAACATTCAGTACTTC.

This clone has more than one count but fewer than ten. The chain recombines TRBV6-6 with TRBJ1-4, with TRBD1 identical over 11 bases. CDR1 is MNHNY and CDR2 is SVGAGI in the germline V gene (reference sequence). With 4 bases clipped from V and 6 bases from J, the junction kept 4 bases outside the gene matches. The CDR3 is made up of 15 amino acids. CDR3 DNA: TGTGCCAGCAGTTTGGACAGGGGGCCTGATGAAAAACTGTTTTTT. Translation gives CASSLDRGPDEKLFF.